The entry below gives a single TCR beta chain sequence along with its context. The data were obtained in a study of blood T cell repertoires in COVID-19. Study as a whole: Whether acute or convalescent, the COVID-19 samples came from the United States, Italy and Spain. T cells, B-cell-depleted T cells, or PBMCs provided the cDNA or gDNA that served as material.

In the original analysis: For nucleated cells, counts were estimated from reference gene primer amplification. Measured with immunoSEQ multiplex PCR; TCRdb has only the in-frame clones, and not every one. V, J and clone size derive from that table, while D and trimming were established from the DNA sequence. Among 250,000 to 350,000 clones listed, about 89% were seen once. CDR3 length equals 15 residues. The V segment lost 5 bases and the J segment 5 bases; nucleotides outside the gene matches: 4. Germline CDR1 reads SNHLY; CDR2 reads FYNNEI. Sequenced input: peripheral blood. The TCR originated in a woman aged 55-69 years with acute or convalescent COVID-19. The chain has TRBV2 and TRBJ1-5; 12 nucleotides align to TRBD1. Here the CDR3 reads CASSPGTGGYQPQHF. The CDR3 DNA sequence: TGTGCCAGCAGTCCCGGGACAGGGGGCTATCAGCCCCAGCATTTT. The full variable domain, completed using reference TRBV2 and TRBJ1-5, is EPEVTQTPSHQVTQMGQEVILRCVPISNHLYFYWYRQILGQKVEFLVSFYNNEISEKSEIFDDQFSVERPDGSNFTLKIRSTKLEDSAMYFCASSPGTGGYQPQHFGDGTRLSIL.